This T cell receptor (beta chain) stems from a study of a mutant IDH1 vaccine in newly diagnosed glioma (TCRdb year 2021). For the wider study: Across visits V03 through V10, patients got a total of eight vaccinations, given in weeks 1, 3, 5, 7, 11, 15, 19 and 23. In the chemotherapy-containing groups, vaccination started alongside temozolomide cycles, whereas in patients who had radiotherapy alone it started 4-6 weeks after radiotherapy. The roughly 32 treated patients were roughly 62% male and roughly 40% female, with a mean age of 40.4 years. Before enrollment, most patients had been given radiochemotherapy with temozolomide as standard therapy, while the rest had received either radiotherapy alone or temozolomide alone. Peripheral blood was collected at six visits: V03 (baseline), V05, V07, V10, V12 and V13. For exploratory analyses, longitudinal TCRB deep sequencing was carried out in more than 20 treated patients wherever samples were available.

Summary of the overall study and its limitations: No apparent relationship was observed between pseudoprogression and alterations in the top peripheral T cell clonotypes detected by TCRB sequencing. Availability determined which PBMC samples were chosen for TCRB deep sequencing. It was noted by the authors that analyses of patient blood samples could not be reproduced owing to sample limitations. Immune responses induced by the vaccine were seen in about 93% of patients across multiple MHC alleles.

With regard to this clone: Its antigen has not been determined. Qualities for individual bases were not recorded, and no much larger clone is one base off.

Libraries were made using the immunoSEQ multiplex PCR assay. Rearranged TCR beta chain sequences were amplified with the hsTCRB Kit following the manufacturer's protocol. Sequencing of TCRB libraries was carried out on an Illumina MiSeq. Per the source publication's procedure: Demultiplexing, trimming and gene mapping were performed with the kit vendor's proprietary platform. Sourced from immuneACCESS, this table was stored by TCRdb with only in-frame sequences that have V and J called. A share of the clones is absent; for the studies checked, an unresolved V gene accounts for under half, and the remainder has no known explanation. V and J calls and clone size follow that table, whereas D and trimming were derived from the DNA. The table for this sample lists more than 50,000 clones; 80% of them were counted only once. Clones ranked in the top ten supply over 4.5% of the sample. Explained via the paper, the time point label denotes: week 11, during vaccination. A 20-mer mutant IDH1 peptide at 300 micrograms in Montanide made up each vaccine dose, which was injected subcutaneously together with topical imiquimod. Newly diagnosed WHO grade 3 or 4 IDH1-mutant astrocytomas showing loss of nuclear ATRX were present in the donors. The samples were drawn from NOA16, a multicentre, single-arm, open-label phase I trial in Germany that tested a mutant IDH1 peptide vaccine in humans for the first time. Genomic DNA for TCRB sequencing was extracted from EDTA blood using the DNeasy Blood and Tissue Kit.

This TCR was sampled from a middle-aged man with glioma. The input for sequencing was PBMCs, taken from a glioma patient whose treatment included an IDH1 peptide vaccine.

The sequenced DNA: TGTGCCACCAGCAGACTACCGACTACCGGGGAGCTGTTTTTT. Translation gives CATSRLPTTGELFF. This chain joins TRBV15 to TRBJ2-2, with an unclear D gene assignment. The CDR3 runs 14 residues from the cysteine to the phenylalanine. Left in the record is the CDR3 DNA by itself, 42 bases read in frame from the first base. V drops 2 bases and J drops 5 bases, leaving 9 bases in between. CDR1 is given as LNHNV and CDR2 as YYDKDF, both from the germline V gene (reference sequence).